The subject of this entry is one T cell receptor beta chain. The entry originates in a study of blood T cell repertoires in COVID-19. About the research overall: From the United States, Italy and Spain came samples of acute and convalescent COVID-19. PBMCs, B-cell-depleted T cells, or T cells were the source of the cDNA or gDNA that made up the material.

Method: immunoSEQ multiplex PCR; TCRdb's copy keeps in-frame clones and lacks some. The data show more than 200,000 clones, 80% to 90% seen once. CDR1 LNHDA and CDR2 SQIVND come from the germline V gene (reference sequence). Trimming at V came to 6 bases and at J to 6 bases, leaving 11 bases not matched to a gene. This CDR3 spans 15 amino acids. Source material: peripheral blood. The receptor was derived from a young man with active or convalescent COVID-19. The V and J genes are TRBV19 and TRBJ2-3; 8 bases fit TRBD2. The CDR3 DNA follows: TGTGCCAGTAGCCCTATAGCAGTAGCGGGGGATACGCAGTATTTT. It is translated as CASSPIAVAGDTQYF.